This T cell receptor beta chain was identified in a study of blood T cell repertoires in COVID-19. Study in general: The United States, Italy and Spain provided the acute and convalescent COVID-19 samples. Sources were T cells, B-cell-depleted T cells, or PBMCs; the material itself was cDNA or gDNA.

As handled by the study authors: Amplification from reference gene primers served as the basis for estimated nucleated cell counts. Clones were read by immunoSEQ multiplex PCR, and TCRdb kept only the in-frame ones, dropping some. From that table come the V and J calls and clone size; the DNA was used to work out D and trimming. The sample yields some 160,000 clones, around 91% seen once. The clonotype originates from an older woman with active COVID-19. Sequencing was performed on peripheral blood.

The CDR3 DNA sequence: TGTGCCAGTAGCGGAGACGGGAGCTCCTACAATGAGCAGTTCTTC. This codes for CASSGDGSSYNEQFF. The chain has TRBV19 and TRBJ2-1, with D possibly matching TRBD2 (6 bases). V gave up 6 bases and J gave up 0 bases, with 12 bases separating them. The V gene's germline CDR1 is LNHDA and CDR2 SQIVND (reference sequence). There are 15 residues in the CDR3. The full variable domain, rest sourced from reference TRBV19 and TRBJ2-1, is DGGITQSPKYLFRKEGQNVTLSCEQNLNHDAMYWYRQDPGQGLRLIYYSQIVNDFQKGDIAEGYSVSREKKESFPLTVTSAQKNPTAFYLCASSGDGSSYNEQFFGPGTRLTVL.